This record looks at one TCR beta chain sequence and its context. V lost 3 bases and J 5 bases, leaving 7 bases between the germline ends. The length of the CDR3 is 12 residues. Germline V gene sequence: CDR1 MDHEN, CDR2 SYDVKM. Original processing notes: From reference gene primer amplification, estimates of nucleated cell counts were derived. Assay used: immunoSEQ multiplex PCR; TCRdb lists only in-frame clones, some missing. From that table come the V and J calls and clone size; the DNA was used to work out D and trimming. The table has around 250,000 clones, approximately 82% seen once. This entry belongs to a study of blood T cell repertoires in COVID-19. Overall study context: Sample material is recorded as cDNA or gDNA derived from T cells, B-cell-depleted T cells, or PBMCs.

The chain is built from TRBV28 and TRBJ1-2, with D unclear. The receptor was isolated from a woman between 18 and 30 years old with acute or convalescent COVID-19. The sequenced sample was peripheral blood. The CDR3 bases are TGTGCCAGCAGTTTCCGGGAGTATGGCTACACCTTC. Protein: CASSFREYGYTF.